This is a list of T cell receptor beta chains from one sample in a study of T-cell reconstitution after alpha-beta-depleted transplantation in children. One entry per CDR3 protein results from TCRdb running MiXCR on the PCR reads. The sample contains about 360,000 distinct CDR3 sequences, about an eighth of which appear only once. This material consisted of PBMCs, taken from the stem cell graft. These receptors were taken from a human donor who donated a stem cell graft to a child with Fanconi anemia. Each CDR3 is given with its conserved first and last residue. Each record gives: J gene, V gene, CDR3 protein.

J gene: TRBJ1-1; V gene: TRBV7-2; CDR3 protein: CASSARQGQGSSAFF
J gene: TRBJ2-5; V gene: TRBV28; CDR3 protein: CASSYGEAETQYF
J gene: TRBJ2-3; V gene: TRBV30; CDR3 protein: CAWSGSSGTDTQYF
J gene: TRBJ2-3; V gene: TRBV7-9; CDR3 protein: CASSSTRLLLIDTQYF
J gene: TRBJ2-2; V gene: TRBV7-2; CDR3 protein: CASTRPAGELFF
J gene: TRBJ1-2; V gene: TRBV6-2/TRBV6-3; CDR3 protein: CASSEGWIYGYTF
J gene: TRBJ2-5; V gene: TRBV5-5; CDR3 protein: CASSLQVVSGGQETQYF
J gene: TRBJ1-1; V gene: TRBV7-8; CDR3 protein: CASSQIRGGTEAFF
J gene: TRBJ2-5; V gene: TRBV4-2; CDR3 protein: CASSPGVTGGPNQYQETQYF
J gene: TRBJ1-2; V gene: TRBV6-5; CDR3 protein: CASSYQGYSGYTF
J gene: TRBJ1-1; V gene: TRBV28; CDR3 protein: CASSFSNRANTEAFF
J gene: TRBJ2-7; V gene: TRBV5-4; CDR3 protein: CASSFGQGNYEQYF
J gene: TRBJ2-7; V gene: TRBV3-1; CDR3 protein: CASSQVWVAGDLSYEQYF
J gene: TRBJ1-1; V gene: TRBV7-4; CDR3 protein: CASSTRTGMMNTEAFF
J gene: TRBJ1-1; V gene: TRBV12-3/TRBV12-4; CDR3 protein: CASSYGTAETEAFF
J gene: TRBJ2-3; V gene: TRBV30; CDR3 protein: CAWSEKDTQYF
J gene: TRBJ1-2; V gene: TRBV12-1; CDR3 protein: CASSFAGLLFHGYTF
J gene: TRBJ2-6; V gene: TRBV12-3/TRBV12-4; CDR3 protein: CASTPSGFLAGANVLTF
J gene: TRBJ2-3; V gene: TRBV2; CDR3 protein: CASIWQGGTDTQYF
J gene: TRBJ1-3; V gene: TRBV4-3; CDR3 protein: CASSQGGQSGNTIYF
J gene: TRBJ2-2; V gene: TRBV6-2/TRBV6-3; CDR3 protein: CASSYTAGVGELFF
J gene: TRBJ2-2; V gene: TRBV18; CDR3 protein: CASSPRASAKNTGELFF
J gene: TRBJ1-1; V gene: TRBV6-2/TRBV6-3; CDR3 protein: CASSYRPSTEAFF
J gene: TRBJ2-1; V gene: TRBV11-3; CDR3 protein: CASSPPMSNEQFF
J gene: TRBJ2-1; V gene: TRBV29-1; CDR3 protein: CSVALAEDEQFF
J gene: TRBJ2-3; V gene: TRBV9; CDR3 protein: CATSRGALDTQYF
J gene: TRBJ2-1; V gene: TRBV4-3; CDR3 protein: CASSQFSSGTGGNEQFF
J gene: TRBJ2-1; V gene: TRBV25-1; CDR3 protein: CASSEIGPPFF
J gene: TRBJ2-1; V gene: TRBV20-1; CDR3 protein: CSARGLGAGGFNEQFF
J gene: TRBJ2-2; V gene: TRBV5-1; CDR3 protein: CASKRQTTTGELFF
J gene: TRBJ2-1; V gene: TRBV28; CDR3 protein: CASSSTIPNNEQFF
J gene: TRBJ1-1; V gene: TRBV29-1; CDR3 protein: CSVEPTGTLAFF
J gene: TRBJ1-1; V gene: TRBV12-5; CDR3 protein: CASQTGSGTEAFF
J gene: TRBJ1-5; V gene: TRBV7-2; CDR3 protein: CASSLEGANRQPQHF
J gene: TRBJ1-2; V gene: TRBV5-6; CDR3 protein: CASSARDRVVHTF
J gene: TRBJ1-2; V gene: TRBV20-1; CDR3 protein: CSARDPQATIRRF
J gene: TRBJ2-6; V gene: TRBV5-5; CDR3 protein: CASSFSRAGANVLTF
J gene: TRBJ1-1; V gene: TRBV2; CDR3 protein: CAGGNTEAFF
J gene: TRBJ2-7; V gene: TRBV7-2; CDR3 protein: CASSFIGGISYEQYF
J gene: TRBJ2-3; V gene: TRBV12-3/TRBV12-4; CDR3 protein: CASSFVSLITDTQYF
J gene: TRBJ1-1; V gene: TRBV6-1; CDR3 protein: CASRPGQGTEAFF
J gene: .; V gene: TRBV15; CDR3 protein: CASSGGQGDTQHF
J gene: TRBJ2-3; V gene: TRBV20-1; CDR3 protein: CSARDLNGGNTDTQYF
J gene: TRBJ2-3; V gene: TRBV5-5; CDR3 protein: CASSLGFDWPQQDTPYF
J gene: TRBJ2-7; V gene: TRBV5-1; CDR3 protein: CASSFDTIEQYF
J gene: TRBJ1-1; V gene: TRBV28; CDR3 protein: CASSRIQGGGTEAFF
J gene: TRBJ2-1; V gene: TRBV6-6; CDR3 protein: CASSYGTSDEQFF
J gene: TRBJ2-7; V gene: TRBV30; CDR3 protein: CAWSGGNYEQYF
J gene: TRBJ1-5; V gene: TRBV4-1; CDR3 protein: CASSWEEQGQPQHF